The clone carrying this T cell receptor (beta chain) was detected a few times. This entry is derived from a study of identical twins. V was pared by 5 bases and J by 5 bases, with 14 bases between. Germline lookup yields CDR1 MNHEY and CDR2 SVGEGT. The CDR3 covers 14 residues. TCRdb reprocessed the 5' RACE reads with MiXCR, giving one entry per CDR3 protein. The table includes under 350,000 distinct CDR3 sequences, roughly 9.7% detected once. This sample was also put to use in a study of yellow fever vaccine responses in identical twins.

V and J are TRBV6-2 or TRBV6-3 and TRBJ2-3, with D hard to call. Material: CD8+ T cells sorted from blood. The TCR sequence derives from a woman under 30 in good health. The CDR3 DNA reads TGTGCCAGCAGTACCCCCCTTTATATAGATACGCAGTATTTT. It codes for CASSTPLYIDTQYF.